This TCR beta chain was recovered during a study of cytomegalovirus exposure and HLA in healthy donors. Study summary: Genetic ancestry analysis placed under 90% of the approximately 390 donors that were genotyped in the Caucasian-associated cluster. Study-wide results and limits: A later analysis linked a missense variant in DCLRE1C to the trimming of TCR beta V and J genes. An assumption of roughly uniform sequencing depth across donors underlay the presence/absence analyses.

Worth noting for this clone: What it recognizes is unknown.

It was with 60 Vbeta and 13 Jbeta primers that the PCR ran. Libraries were prepared by immunoSEQ multiplex PCR; TCRdb keeps only in-frame clonotypes and omits some of them. The repertoire holds around 160,000 clones, with 78% as singletons. The CDR3 contains 16 residues. Germline V lookup: CDR1 MNHNY, CDR2 SVGAGI (reference sequence). V lost 7 bases and J lost 1; bases outside the gene matches: 9. The chain uses TRBV6-6 and TRBJ2-5, with TRBD1 matching over 10 bases. Sequenced input: PBMCs. This TCR was recovered from a man aged 35-49 years in good health and CMV-seropositive. CDR3: CASTYSGTGVQETQYF. The DNA of the CDR3 is TGTGCCAGCACCTATTCGGGGACAGGGGTCCAAGAGACCCAGTACTTC.